This paragraph reports one T cell receptor beta chain. Its cognate antigen is unknown. Hyperthyroidism was newly diagnosed in patients aged 18 to 65 (duration under 2 months). Orbital computed tomography and thyroid ultrasound, together with serum TRAb and thyroxine and clinical symptoms, were used for diagnoses. Preceding any ophthalmopathy symptoms, the blood sample dates from first hyperthyroidism diagnosis. This sample stems from a study of T cells in Graves' hyperthyroidism and ophthalmopathy. CDR3 length: 14 amino acids. V dropped 5 bases and J dropped 7; count of bases not matched to a gene: 11. The germline gives CDR1 SQVTM, CDR2 ANQGSEA. Overall study findings and caveats: The majority of expanded thyroid clonotypes above 0.001 also appeared in blood.

The source material, RNA transcripts, was used to amplify TCR beta CDR3 regions. The TCR CDR3 first-round RT-PCR relied on the HTBI primer set. One entry per CDR3 protein results from TCRdb running MiXCR on the multiplex PCR reads. Seen here are hundreds of thousands of distinct CDR3 sequences, approximately 15% observed once, and the top ten hold roughly 5.7%. This sequence originates from a woman in her twenties or thirties with Graves' hyperthyroidism that later progressed to Graves' ophthalmopathy. V gene TRBV29-1 combines with J gene TRBJ2-7; 10 bases match TRBD2. Input material: blood. The CDR3 here is CSVNQREGDEEQYF. The CDR3 bases are TGCAGCGTTAATCAGCGGGAGGGCGACGAGGAGCAGTACTTC.